These T cell receptor beta chains were read from a single sample in a study of T cell changes during pregnancy in multiple sclerosis. Profiling relied on immunoSEQ multiplex PCR, and the TCRdb table lists in-frame clones only, not all of them. The sample holds roughly 57,000 clones, approximately 90% seen once. The specimen comprised peripheral blood, sampled in the first trimester of pregnancy. These receptors were taken from a female donor with multiple sclerosis, enrolled in a pregnancy study. Each CDR3 is given with its conserved first and last residue. Size is stated for part of the rows, as once, few or many counts, or as a class when the clone is expanded.

clone size | J gene | V gene | CDR3 protein
NA | TRBJ2-4 | TRBV7-8 | CASSLDSLAKNIQYF
NA | TRBJ1-5 | TRBV15 | CATSREGWGQGARQPQHF
NA | TRBJ1-4 | TRBV27 | CASSLRPKGQVWEKLFF
NA | TRBJ2-3 | TRBV27 | CASSLLAPSTDTQYF
NA | TRBJ1-4 | TRBV2 | CASTVDRGLEKLFF
NA | TRBJ1-6 | TRBV7-2 | CASSFPGQNSPLHF
NA | TRBJ1-1 | TRBV6-5 | CASSYSDRGTEAFF
NA | TRBJ2-7 | TRBV9 | CASSAQGVSSYEQYF
NA | TRBJ1-1 | TRBV12-5 | CASGLSNVRDTEAFF
NA | TRBJ2-5 | TRBV5-6 | CASSFEPLTSGVSLMAQYF
NA | TRBJ2-1 | TRBV29-1 | CSVARQADYNEQFF
once | TRBJ2-7 | TRBV10-2 | CASGTGLYEQYF
few | TRBJ2-5 | TRBV11-2 | CASNNPWGDQETQYF
NA | TRBJ2-5 | TRBV7-9 | CAAQSFRGQETQYF
NA | TRBJ2-1 | TRBV2 | CARPRGRRTNSYNEQFF
NA | TRBJ2-7 | TRBV5-6 | CASSLRLLEQYF
NA | TRBJ1-1 | TRBV6-6 | CASTWNTEAFF
NA | TRBJ2-5 | TRBV5-1 | CASSATGTGRETQYF
NA | TRBJ1-1 | TRBV19 | CASSRGQVNTEAFF
NA | TRBJ1-2 | TRBV6-5 | CASGMDSNYGYTF
NA | TRBJ2-1 | TRBV4-3 | CASSQSLTGVWTNEQFF
NA | TRBJ1-5 | TRBV7-9 | CASSLEDGGNQPQHF
NA | TRBJ2-5 | TRBV9 | CASSIGSTGETQYF
NA | TRBJ2-1 | TRBV6-1 | CASTGGHSYNEQFF